Given below is one T cell receptor (beta chain) in context. The target antigen is unknown. This CDR3 spans 21 amino acids. V was clipped by 6 bases and J by 7 bases; unmatched bases: 21. CDR1 is SGHDN and CDR2 is FVKESK in the germline V gene. The data belong to a study of T-cell memory formation after mild COVID-19. Study outcomes and limitations: Several responding clones turned up in pre-infection memory, indicating that cross-reactive memory may have taken part. Those CD4+ clones that contracted were mainly in CM and EM (CD8+ ones in EMRA).

From the 5' RACE reads, TCRdb called clonotypes with MiXCR, one entry per CDR3 protein. The sample carries approximately 290,000 distinct CDR3 sequences, 15% to 20% recorded once. This sequence was found in a man in his late teens or twenties who had mild COVID-19 (a few samples of this study predate the infection). Cell type and time point are not known. The chain joins TRBV14 to TRBJ2-1; 16 nucleotides line up with TRBD2. The sequenced material came from PBMCs or a T cell subset sorted from them (not recorded which). The CDR3 loop reads CASSQTTTPGLAGGSWNEQFF. The CDR3, as DNA: TGTGCCAGCAGTCAAACTACTACACCGGGACTAGCGGGGGGGAGTTGGAATGAGCAGTTCTTC.